Below, 31 T cell receptor beta chains from the same sample are listed, as sequenced in a study of cytomegalovirus exposure and HLA in healthy donors. 60 Vbeta and 13 Jbeta primers were used in PCR. Some clones are missing from TCRdb's copy, which holds only in-frame ones; the method was immunoSEQ multiplex PCR. Here the sample spans about 160,000 clones, roughly 80% being singletons. The sequenced sample consisted of PBMCs. The receptors originated from a male donor in good health and CMV-seronegative.

V is TRBV2 and J is TRBJ2-1; TRBD1 matches at 11 bases. The CDR3 loop spans 15 amino acids. Germline V gives CDR1 SNHLY, CDR2 FYNNEI. The ends lost 8 bases at V and 6 bases at J; junction bases unmatched: 9. CDR3 bases: TGTGCCAGCGGAGGCCCCGGGACAGGGGGCAATGAGCAGTTCTTC. This codes for CASGGPGTGGNEQFF.

V and J are TRBV5-1 and TRBJ2-5, with D perhaps matching TRBD1 (6 bases). Germline CDR1 SGHRS, CDR2 YFSETQ. The length of the CDR3 is 14 residues. V was cut by 5 bases and J by 3 bases, with 14 bases left in between. This CDR3 is CASRPETGKETQYF. The CDR3 DNA sequence: TGCGCCAGCAGACCCGAAACAGGGAAAGAGACCCAGTACTTC.

The chain is built from TRBV18 and TRBJ1-2; D remains unclear. CDR1 and CDR2 from the germline V gene are KGHSH and LQKENI. The V end was cut by 3 bases, the J end by 0 bases, with 5 bases between. This CDR3 comprises 13 residues. In nucleotides, the CDR3 is TGTGCCAGCTCACCGCTAGCTAACTATGGCTACACCTTC. Its translation is CASSPLANYGYTF.

V is TRBV6-6 and J is TRBJ2-7; no reliable D call. CDR1 is MNHNY, CDR2 SVGAGI, per germline (reference sequence). Trimming removed 4 bases from V and 7 bases from J, with 20 bases in between. The CDR3 extends over 15 amino acids. CDR3 nucleotide sequence: TGTGCCAGCAGTTCGCAAGGAGACCCAGCTTGGGAGCAGTACTTC. Its translation is CASSSQGDPAWEQYF.

This clone turned up a few times. The chain employs TRBV28 and TRBJ1-4; 10 bases are shared with TRBD1. From germline, CDR1 is MDHEN and CDR2 SYDVKM. V shed 5 bases, J shed 5 bases, and the junction held 5 bases outside the gene matches. CDR3 length: 15 residues. The CDR3 nucleotides are TGTGCCAGCAGTCCTTCGGGACAGGGGAATGAAAAACTGTTTTTT. It specifies CASSPSGQGNEKLFF.

The CDR3 region has the DNA TGTGCCAGCAGCGTTATCAGGGGGTACACCGGGGAGCTGTTTTTT. It yields the protein CASSVIRGYTGELFF. The chain joins TRBV14 to TRBJ2-2; 7 bases fit TRBD1. The V and J ends lost 5 bases and 3 bases, in that order; junction bases with no gene match: 6. This CDR3 region has 15 residues. Per germline, CDR1 SGHDN and CDR2 FVKESK.

The V call is TRBV14, the J call TRBJ1-4; 7 bases fit TRBD1. V shed 1 base, J shed 8 bases, and the junction held 7 bases outside the gene matches. From germline, CDR1 is SGHDN and CDR2 FVKESK. The CDR3 has 15 amino acids. CDR3 in DNA: TGTGCCAGCAGCCAAGCTGCAGGGGGTGGCGAAAAACTGTTTTTT. Translating gives CASSQAAGGGEKLFF.

The chain is built from TRBV9 and TRBJ2-1; 7 nucleotides line up with TRBD2. The V gene's germline CDR1 is SGDLS and CDR2 YYNGEE. The trim removed 6 bases at V and 7 bases at J, leaving 13 bases unmatched. This CDR3 has 15 residues. The CDR3 loop is CASKGGEGLGNEQFF. In DNA form, the CDR3 reads TGTGCCAGCAAGGGTGGGGAGGGCCTGGGGAATGAGCAGTTCTTC.

The J gene is TRBJ1-5, the V gene TRBV9; tentatively, D is TRBD1 (5 bases). Germline values: CDR1 SGDLS, CDR2 YYNGEE. The CDR3 loop spans 14 amino acids. Trimming shortened V by 3 bases and J by 4 bases, and 11 bases separated the two germline ends. In DNA, the CDR3 is TGTGCCAGCAGCGGAGGAGCAGGGAATCAGCCCCAGCATTTT. Translating it yields CASSGGAGNQPQHF.

This chain joins TRBV6-6 and TRBJ1-4; D uncertain. V was pared by 2 bases and J by 6 bases, with 13 bases between. This CDR3 has 15 residues. Germline V gene lookup returns CDR1 MNHNY and CDR2 SVGAGI (reference sequence). The CDR3 DNA follows: TGTGCCAGCAGTTACGGCTCTGACACCGATGAAAAACTGTTTTTT. Protein: CASSYGSDTDEKLFF.

The V and J genes are TRBV5-1 and TRBJ2-2; 9 bases line up with TRBD2. Germline V lookup: CDR1 SGHRS, CDR2 YFSETQ. This CDR3 comprises 15 residues. V was pared by 4 bases and J by 2 bases, with 3 bases of the junction left unmatched. CDR3 region: CASSALAGNTGELFF. The CDR3 DNA sequence: TGCGCCAGCAGCGCACTAGCGGGTAACACCGGGGAGCTGTTTTTT.

This clone was recorded a few times. This chain joins TRBV7-2 and TRBJ2-3, with 9 bases matching TRBD2. There are 15 residues in the CDR3. Trimming at V came to 5 bases and at J to 2 bases, leaving 5 bases not matched to a gene. CDR1 and CDR2 from the germline V gene are SGHTA and FQGNSA. CDR3 amino acids: CASSPVAGATDTQYF. CDR3 bases: TGTGCCAGCAGCCCGGTAGCGGGGGCCACAGATACGCAGTATTTT.

The rearrangement joins TRBV2 to TRBJ1-4; D ambiguous. V was clipped by 10 bases and J by 8 bases, with 14 bases between them. Per the germline V gene, CDR1 is SNHLY and CDR2 is FYNNEI. The CDR3 covers 12 residues. DNA for the CDR3: TGTGCCATCGGGAATACACGGGAAAAACTGTTTTTT. Translated, it gives CAIGNTREKLFF. Full variable domain (remainder filled in from reference TRBV2 and TRBJ1-4): EPEVTQTPSHQVTQMGQEVILRCVPISNHLYFYWYRQILGQKVEFLVSFYNNEISEKSEIFDDQFSVERPDGSNFTLKIRSTKLEDSAMYFCAIGNTREKLFFGSGTQLSVL.

A few counts support this clone. The chain couples TRBV5-4 to TRBJ2-2; D may be TRBD1 (6 bases). This CDR3 is 15 amino acids long. V was shortened by 5 bases and J by 0 bases, with 11 bases between the two germline ends. CDR1 is SGHNT, CDR2 YYREEE, per germline (reference sequence). CDR3 nucleotide sequence: TGTGCCAGCAGATCCGGGACACCGAACACCGGGGAGCTGTTTTTT. Translation: CASRSGTPNTGELFF.

The table lists this clone with a count of one. The CDR3 region is CASSLAGGDYEQYF. The DNA of the CDR3 is TGCGCCAGCAGCCTAGCGGGGGGAGACTACGAGCAGTACTTC. This chain uses TRBV5-1 with TRBJ2-7; 11 bases line up with TRBD2. V lost 4 bases and J lost 3; bases outside the gene matches: 3. Germline values: CDR1 SGHRS, CDR2 YFSETQ. The CDR3 is made up of 14 amino acids.

The chain combines TRBV4-2 with TRBJ2-2; 10 nucleotides agree with TRBD1. This CDR3 comprises 17 residues. Per germline, CDR1 LGHNA and CDR2 YNFKEQ. V lost 2 bases and J lost 5; bases outside the gene matches: 8. This CDR3 is CASSQHSTGGRTGELFF. For the CDR3, the DNA is TGTGCCAGCAGCCAACATTCGACAGGGGGCCGTACCGGGGAGCTGTTTTTT.

CDR3 in amino acids: CASSITGSSYNEQFF. CDR3 in DNA: TGTGCCAGCAGTATCACAGGGAGCTCCTACAATGAGCAGTTCTTC. The chain combines TRBV27 with TRBJ2-1; possibly TRBD1 for D (6 bases). CDR3 length equals 15 residues. Trimming cost V 5 bases and J 0 bases, with 11 bases left between them. CDR1 and CDR2 from the germline V gene are MNHEY and SMNVEV (reference sequence).

Concerning this clone: In the same sample, other DNA sequences code for this CDR3. The chain links TRBV6-1 to TRBJ1-1; 7 positions agree with TRBD1. Trimming at V came to 1 base and at J to 5 bases, leaving 10 bases not matched to a gene. There are 16 residues in the CDR3. Germline V gene data show CDR1 as MNHNS and CDR2 as SASEGT. CDR3 in amino acids: CASSEVPVRGVTEAFF. The CDR3 DNA is TGTGCCAGCAGTGAAGTTCCGGTCAGGGGGGTAACTGAAGCTTTCTTT.

Only a few counts were recorded for this clone. The chain has TRBV27 and TRBJ1-5; 10 bases align to TRBD1. Germline lookup yields CDR1 MNHEY and CDR2 SMNVEV (reference sequence). Trimming took 3 bases from V and 6 from J; bases not matched to a gene: 2. The CDR3 length is 14 residues. This CDR3 is CASSLTGGLQPQHF. The CDR3 coding sequence is TGTGCCAGCAGTTTGACAGGGGGCCTTCAGCCCCAGCATTTT.

This clone was detected a few times. The chain joins TRBV5-1 to TRBJ1-1, with D possibly TRBD1 on 5 matching bases. Trimming shortened V by 0 bases and J by 4 bases, and 10 bases separated the two germline ends. Germline lookup yields CDR1 SGHRS and CDR2 YFSETQ. CDR3 length: 14 residues. CDR3 nucleotide sequence: TGCGCCAGCAGCTTGGGTTCAGGGCCCACTGAAGCTTTCTTT. This gives the protein CASSLGSGPTEAFF.

This clone was picked up one time. The chain employs TRBV7-3 and TRBJ2-3; 14 nucleotides line up with TRBD2. The trim removed 1 base at V and 2 bases at J, leaving 2 bases unmatched. The germline V gene has CDR1 SGHTA and CDR2 FQGTGA. The CDR3 runs to 17 residues. The CDR3 nucleotides are TGTGCCAGCAGCTTAAGGGGACTAGCGGGGGACACAGATACGCAGTATTTT. It translates to CASSLRGLAGDTDTQYF.

The chain has TRBV10-3 and TRBJ2-3, with TRBD2 matching over 7 bases. In germline, CDR1 is ENHRY, CDR2 SYGVKD. Trimming at V came to 4 bases and at J to 3 bases, leaving 4 bases not matched to a gene. This CDR3 region has 14 residues. The CDR3 DNA is TGTGCCATCAGTGTTGGGGGAGGGACAGATACGCAGTATTTT. Protein sequence: CAISVGGGTDTQYF.

CDR3 in DNA: TGTGCCACCAGCCCCGCGGGAAGTTACGAGCAGTACTTC. Translation gives CATSPAGSYEQYF. This rearrangement joins TRBV15 to TRBJ2-7; TRBD2 is a possible D gene (6 bases). The CDR3 extends over 13 amino acids. The V gene's germline CDR1 is LNHNV and CDR2 YYDKDF (reference sequence). Deletions cut 5 bases from V and 4 bases from J, with 12 bases between.

The J gene is TRBJ2-7, the V gene TRBV6-6; 11 nucleotides align to TRBD2. J was trimmed by 4 bases and V by 4 bases; bases with no gene match: 9. CDR1 is MNHNY, CDR2 SVGAGI, per germline (reference sequence). The CDR3 totals 16 residues. The CDR3 DNA is TGTGCCAGCAGTTTGACTAGCGGGGATAGAGTATACGAGCAGTACTTC. It is translated as CASSLTSGDRVYEQYF.

The rearrangement links TRBV28 to TRBJ2-3; D gene uncertain. This CDR3 spans 13 amino acids. Germline V gene sequence: CDR1 MDHEN, CDR2 SYDVKM. The V and J ends lost 5 bases and 0 bases respectively, with 6 bases between them. In DNA, the CDR3 is TGTGCCAGCAGTGCGCCTAGCACAGATACGCAGTATTTT. Protein: CASSAPSTDTQYF.

This chain links TRBV7-9 with TRBJ2-7; 7 bases are a match to TRBD2. Germline V gene data show CDR1 as SEHNR and CDR2 as FQNEAQ (reference sequence). The CDR3 sequence is 13 residues long. V was pared by 4 bases and J by 3 bases, with 3 bases of the junction left unmatched. The CDR3 sequence: CASSSGLNYEQYF. For the CDR3, the DNA is TGTGCCAGCAGCTCGGGACTAAACTACGAGCAGTACTTC. Full variable domain (remainder filled in from reference TRBV7-9 and TRBJ2-7): DTGVSQNPRHKITKRGQNVTFRCDPISEHNRLYWYRQTLGQGPEFLTYFQNEAQLEKSRLLSDRFSAERPKGSFSTLEIQRTEQGDSAMYLCASSSGLNYEQYFGPGTRLTVT.

CDR3: CASDGGARGYTF. CDR3 sequence (DNA): TGTGCCAGCGATGGGGGGGCGCGGGGCTACACCTTC. The chain couples TRBV7-9 to TRBJ1-2; a possible D gene is TRBD1 (6 bases). This CDR3 is built from 12 residues. Germline-derived CDR1 and CDR2 are SEHNR and FQNEAQ (reference sequence). The ends were cut back, 8 bases at V and 8 bases at J, with 15 bases in the middle.

This clone showed up just a few times. The chain is built from TRBV10-3 and TRBJ2-5; D gene ambiguous. V lost 8 bases, J lost 1 base, and 11 bases lay in between. CDR3 length equals 13 residues. Germline-derived CDR1 and CDR2 are ENHRY and SYGVKD. CDR3 DNA sequence: TGTGCCATCTCGGAGACGAGCCAAGAGACCCAGTACTTC. Its protein product is CAISETSQETQYF.

The chain uses TRBV6-5 and TRBJ2-1; TRBD2 agrees at 10 bases. Germline CDR1 reads MNHEY; CDR2 reads SVGAGI. V was pared by 7 bases and J by 7 bases, with 1 base of the junction left unmatched. The CDR3 runs to 12 residues. The CDR3 sequence: CASKAGGNEQFF. CDR3 nucleotides: TGTGCCAGCAAAGCGGGGGGGAATGAGCAGTTCTTC.

The chain uses TRBV19 and TRBJ2-1; possibly TRBD1 for D (5 bases). Per the germline V gene, CDR1 is LNHDA and CDR2 is SQIVND (reference sequence). The CDR3 extends over 15 amino acids. The V end was cut by 3 bases, the J end by 4 bases, with 13 bases between. The CDR3 bases are TGTGCCAGTAGTATTTTTGTTGGGGCATACAATGAGCAGTTCTTC. Protein product: CASSIFVGAYNEQFF.

V and J are TRBV6-5 and TRBJ2-1; TRBD1 aligns across 7 bases. V was clipped by 0 bases and J by 6 bases; unmatched bases: 5. Germline V gives CDR1 MNHEY, CDR2 SVGAGI. The CDR3 loop spans 15 amino acids. The CDR3 DNA sequence: TGTGCCAGCAGTTACTCGAGGGCAGGGGGCAATGAGCAGTTCTTC. Protein product: CASSYSRAGGNEQFF.